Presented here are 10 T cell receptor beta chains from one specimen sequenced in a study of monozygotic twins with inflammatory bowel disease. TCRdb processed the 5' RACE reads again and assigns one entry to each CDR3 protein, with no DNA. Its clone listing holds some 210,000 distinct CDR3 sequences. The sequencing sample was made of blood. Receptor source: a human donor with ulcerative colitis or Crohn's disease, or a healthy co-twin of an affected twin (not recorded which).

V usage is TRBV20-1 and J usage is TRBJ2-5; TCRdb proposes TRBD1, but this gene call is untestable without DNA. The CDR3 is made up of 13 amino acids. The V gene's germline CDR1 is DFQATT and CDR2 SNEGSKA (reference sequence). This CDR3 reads CSAPSGRGETQYF.

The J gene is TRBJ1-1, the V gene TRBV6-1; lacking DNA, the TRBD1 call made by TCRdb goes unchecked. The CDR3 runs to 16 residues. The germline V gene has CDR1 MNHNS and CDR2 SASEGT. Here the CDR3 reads CASSRAGRGKVTEAFF.

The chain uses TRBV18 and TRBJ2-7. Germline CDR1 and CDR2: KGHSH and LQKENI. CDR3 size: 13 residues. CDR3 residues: CASSPPGMGEQYF. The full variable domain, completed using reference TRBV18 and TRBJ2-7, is NAGVMQNPRHLVRRRGQEARLRCSPMKGHSHVYWYRQLPEEGLKFMVYLQKENIIDESGMPKERFSAEFPKEGPSILRIQQVVRGDSAAYFCASSPPGMGEQYFGPGTRLTVT.

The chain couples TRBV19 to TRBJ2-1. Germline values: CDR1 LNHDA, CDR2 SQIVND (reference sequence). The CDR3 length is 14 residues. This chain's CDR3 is CASSLSFDTNEQFF.

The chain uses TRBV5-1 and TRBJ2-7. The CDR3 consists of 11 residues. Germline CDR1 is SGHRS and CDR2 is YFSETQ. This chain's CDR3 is CASRLEYEQYF.

CDR3 sequence reads: CASTFRGGTNTGELFF. This chain links TRBV5-4 with TRBJ2-2; TCRdb picks TRBD2, but there is no DNA to check that call. The germline gives CDR1 SGHNT, CDR2 YYREEE (reference sequence). The CDR3 runs to 16 residues. Full variable domain (outside the CDR3, taken from reference TRBV5-4 and TRBJ2-2): ETGVTQSPTHLIKTRGQQVTLRCSSQSGHNTVSWYQQALGQGPQFIFQYYREEENGRGNFPPRFSGLQFPNYSSELNVNALELDDSALYLCASTFRGGTNTGELFFGEGSRLTVL.

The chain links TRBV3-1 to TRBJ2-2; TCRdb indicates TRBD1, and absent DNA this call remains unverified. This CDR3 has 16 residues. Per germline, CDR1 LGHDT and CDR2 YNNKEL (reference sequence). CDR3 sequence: CASSQARVANTGELFF.

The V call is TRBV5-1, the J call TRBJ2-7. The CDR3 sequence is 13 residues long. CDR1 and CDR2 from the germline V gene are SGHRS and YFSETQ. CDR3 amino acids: CASSLTYSYEQYF.

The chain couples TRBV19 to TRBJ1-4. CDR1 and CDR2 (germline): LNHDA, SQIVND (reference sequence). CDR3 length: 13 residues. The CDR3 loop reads CASNVRANEKLFF.

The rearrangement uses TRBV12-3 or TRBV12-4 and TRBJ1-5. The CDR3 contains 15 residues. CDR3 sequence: CASSLGTASNQPQHF.